One T cell receptor (beta chain) is described in this entry. The antigen it binds to is not known. The sample holds no much larger clone one base away, and base qualities are not on file. Separate from the approximately 700-subject first cohort, the validation cohort of 95 to 150 subjects was the group to which the donors belonged. The library came from the immunoSEQ multiplex PCR assay. Concerning the study's data processing: A statistical classification framework was built for diagnosing cytomegalovirus status from the catalog of TCR beta chain sequences. The immuneACCESS repertoire file appears here via TCRdb, limited to in-frame rearrangements. These files lack a portion of the clones; in checked studies, under half of the deficit traces to unresolved V genes, and the cause of the others is not known. V and J calls and clone size come straight from that table; D and trimming were deduced from the DNA. This sample holds 95,000 to 150,000 clones; 85% to 95% were observed only once. The ten top clones hold around 1.2% of the sample.

Trimming takes 0 bases from V and 1 base from J, and the germline ends sit 7 bases apart. CDR1 is given as MNHEY and CDR2 as SVGAGI, both from the germline V gene. The cysteine opens and the phenylalanine closes a CDR3 of 15 amino acids. The CDR3 DNA has 45 bases and is translated from base 1. This specimen belongs to a study of cytomegalovirus exposure and HLA in healthy donors (TCRdb year 2017). Background for the entire study: A later analysis indicated that the 110 or so validation repertoires were generated on the platform also employed for the 666 repertoires of the first cohort. To predict cytomegalovirus infection status, the study combined high-throughput TCR immunosequencing, statistical association of individual TCRs with disease status, and machine learning. The study was designed to test whether signatures of past pathogen exposure could be identified by cataloging public T cell receptors. In addition to the first cohort of 666 subjects, a separate validation cohort of 130 or so different subjects was used. General study outcomes and caveats: Most TCR sequences were seen in very few donors, while some public TCRs were found in many individuals. The study gave a list of about 160 TCR beta chains associated with cytomegalovirus. Cytomegalovirus status was reported to be diagnosed by the classifier with high specificity and sensitivity in both the original and validation cohorts. Of the cluster scores, 90% to 95% were above 0 in a later analysis, which found that TCRs clustered in the first cohort also tended to co-occur in the 110 or so validation repertoires. In vitro tests confirmed that a few of the cytomegalovirus-associated TCR beta chains recognize cytomegalovirus antigens. According to the authors, the approach could potentially be generalized to other disease states and immunological phenotypes. A later analysis lacked HLA typing for the validation cohort, so it scored co-occurrence in that cohort across all 110 or so repertoires.

Input material: PBMCs. In this chain, TRBV6-5 is recombined with TRBJ1-5; confidence is insufficient to name the D gene. The TCR sequence derives from a woman aged 18-35 years in good health and CMV-seronegative. The bases are TGTGCCAGCAGTTACTCACCCCTAAGCAATCAGCCCCAGCATTTT. The translation is CASSYSPLSNQPQHF.